These 31 T cell receptor beta chains share one sample of origin, sequenced in a study of blood T cell repertoires in COVID-19. This table comes from immunoSEQ multiplex PCR, and its TCRdb copy is limited to in-frame clones, with some not included. The sample lists around 300,000 clones, roughly 85% occurring once. The material sequenced was peripheral blood. All receptors come from a human donor in a cohort sampled during active COVID-19.

This clone appeared once. The chain has TRBV15 and TRBJ1-4, with a possible D match to TRBD1 (5 bases). Germline loops: CDR1 LNHNV, CDR2 YYDKDF (reference sequence). The CDR3 is made up of 15 amino acids. V lost 0 bases and J lost 10, with 15 bases in between. The CDR3 DNA sequence: TGTGCCACCAGCAGAGATCAAACTTCCCAGGGAAAACTGTTTTTT. Translation: CATSRDQTSQGKLFF.

V usage is TRBV9 and J usage is TRBJ2-7; the D gene is possibly TRBD2 (6 bases). The CDR3 is 14 residues long. CDR1 is SGDLS, CDR2 YYNGEE, per germline. V gave up 3 bases and J gave up 0 bases, with 10 bases separating them. The CDR3 spells CASSAGGTSYEQYF. DNA of the CDR3: TGTGCCAGCAGCGCGGGCGGGACCTCCTACGAGCAGTACTTC.

The V call is TRBV28, the J call TRBJ2-7; tentative D call: TRBD1 (6 bases). This CDR3 contains 12 residues. Germline assignment: CDR1 MDHEN and CDR2 SYDVKM. Trimming shortened V by 6 bases and J by 3 bases, and 9 bases separated the two germline ends. The CDR3 DNA is TGTGCCAGCAGCCCACAGGGCTACGAGCAGTACTTC. Amino acid sequence: CASSPQGYEQYF.

The gene calls are TRBV6-5 and TRBJ1-1; 9 nucleotides align to TRBD1. CDR1 MNHEY and CDR2 SVGAGI come from the germline V gene. With V trimmed by 4 bases and J by 6 bases, 9 bases remained unmatched. The CDR3 sequence is 15 residues long. CDR3 amino acids: CASSSLEQGAPEAFF. In nucleotides, the CDR3 is TGTGCCAGCAGTTCTCTCGAACAGGGGGCCCCTGAAGCTTTCTTT.

The rearrangement uses TRBV4-3 and TRBJ2-3; 9 nucleotides line up with TRBD2. V gave up 4 bases and J gave up 4 bases; unmatched junction bases: 9. Per germline, CDR1 LGHNA and CDR2 YSLEER. The CDR3 has 16 amino acids. CDR3 nucleotides: TGCGCCAGCAGCCGAAACGCGGGAGGGCAACCAGATACGCAGTATTTT. Its translation: CASSRNAGGQPDTQYF.

The chain employs TRBV2 and TRBJ2-5; no firm D call. Trimming took off 7 bases at V and 1 base at J, with 7 bases between the two ends. This CDR3 is built from 12 residues. Per the germline V gene, CDR1 is SNHLY and CDR2 is FYNNEI. The CDR3 DNA reads as TGTGCCAGCAACGTAGTCCAAGAGACCCAGTACTTC. It yields the protein CASNVVQETQYF.

The chain combines TRBV2 with TRBJ2-7; D unresolved. The CDR3 extends over 14 amino acids. V was trimmed by 7 bases and J by 0 bases, leaving 13 bases between them. CDR1 and CDR2 from the germline V gene are SNHLY and FYNNEI. CDR3 sequence: CASKETASSYEQYF. CDR3 coding DNA: TGTGCCAGCAAGGAGACGGCTAGCTCCTACGAGCAGTACTTC.

The chain joins TRBV6-6 to TRBJ1-2; D remains ambiguous. Germline V lookup: CDR1 MNHNY, CDR2 SVGAGI (reference sequence). With 3 bases removed from V and 3 bases from J, the gap between germline ends came to 8 bases. The CDR3 is 13 amino acids. CDR3 region: CASSYLRDYGYTF. DNA of the CDR3: TGTGCCAGCAGTTATTTGAGGGACTATGGCTACACCTTC.

This chain uses TRBV18 with TRBJ1-5; possibly TRBD1 for D (5 bases). V shed 6 bases and J shed 2 bases, with 14 bases lying between them. The CDR3 spans 15 residues. CDR1 KGHSH and CDR2 LQKENI come from the germline V gene. The CDR3 reads CASSATTDRNQPQHF. CDR3 nucleotide sequence: TGTGCCAGCTCGGCGACGACAGATCGCAATCAGCCCCAGCATTTT. Together with reference TRBV18 and TRBJ1-5, the CDR3 gives the full variable domain: NAGVMQNPRHLVRRRGQEARLRCSPMKGHSHVYWYRQLPEEGLKFMVYLQKENIIDESGMPKERFSAEFPKEGPSILRIQQVVRGDSAAYFCASSATTDRNQPQHFGDGTRLSIL.

This sequence joins TRBV28 and TRBJ2-5; 8 positions agree with TRBD2. This CDR3 contains 15 residues. Per germline, CDR1 MDHEN and CDR2 SYDVKM. V lost 7 bases to trimming and J lost 7 bases; unmatched junction nucleotides: 14. The CDR3 is CASKEGGRLLGTQYF. CDR3 DNA sequence: TGTGCCAGCAAGGAGGGCGGGAGGCTGTTGGGGACCCAGTACTTC.

The table lists this clone with a count of one. This CDR3 reads CASSPKAGGFPEQYF. The CDR3 DNA reads TGTGCCAGCAGCCCAAAAGCGGGAGGCTTCCCCGAGCAGTACTTC. The rearrangement joins TRBV9 to TRBJ2-7, with TRBD2 matching 9 bases. This CDR3 spans 15 amino acids. The V and J ends lost 4 bases and 6 bases, in that order; junction bases with no gene match: 11. The V gene's germline CDR1 is SGDLS and CDR2 YYNGEE.

The rearrangement uses TRBV3-1 (or the pseudogene TRBV3-2) and TRBJ2-1; a possible D gene is TRBD1 (6 bases). Germline V CDR1 and CDR2: LGHDT, YNNKEL (reference sequence). V lost 2 bases, J lost 7 bases, and 12 bases lay in between. This CDR3 comprises 14 residues. The CDR3 reads CASSQLQGYNEQFF. The CDR3 DNA reads TGTGCCAGCAGCCAACTACAGGGATATAATGAGCAGTTCTTC.

This clone appeared a single time. The chain carries TRBV18 and TRBJ2-1, with 10 bases fitting TRBD2. V was pared by 5 bases and J by 6 bases, with 10 bases of the junction left unmatched. Germline V CDR1 and CDR2: KGHSH, LQKENI. There are 16 residues in the CDR3. The CDR3, as DNA: TGTGCCAGCTCATCTACCGGACTAGCGGCATCCAATGAGCAGTTCTTC. Its translation is CASSSTGLAASNEQFF. Variable domain in full (rest from reference TRBV18 and TRBJ2-1): NAGVMQNPRHLVRRRGQEARLRCSPMKGHSHVYWYRQLPEEGLKFMVYLQKENIIDESGMPKERFSAEFPKEGPSILRIQQVVRGDSAAYFCASSSTGLAASNEQFFGPGTRLTVL.

The gene calls are TRBV28 and TRBJ2-7, with TRBD2 as a possible D gene (5 bases). Trimming took 7 bases from V and 7 from J, leaving 17 bases between them. The CDR3 is made up of 13 amino acids. Germline CDR1 is MDHEN and CDR2 is SYDVKM. DNA of the CDR3: TGTGCCAGCACCCTGAGGGCAGCTAAAGAGCAGTACTTC. Its protein product is CASTLRAAKEQYF.

The J gene is TRBJ1-2, the V gene TRBV21-1; the DNA was not used to check the table's D call, TRBD1. TRBV21-1 is a pseudogene. This CDR3 has 17 amino acids. CDR3 bases: TGTGCCAGCCTCTCCCGAAAGAGTCTGAGGGACAATATAGGCTACACCTTC. It specifies CASLSRKSLRDNIGYTF.

The V call is TRBV6-5, the J call TRBJ2-5; 8 bases are shared with TRBD1. Germline CDR1 MNHEY, CDR2 SVGAGI. The CDR3 contains 14 residues. With V trimmed by 4 bases and J by 4 bases, 5 bases remained unmatched. CDR3 region: CASSSGTGGETQYF. The CDR3 DNA sequence: TGTGCCAGCAGTTCCGGGACAGGAGGAGAGACCCAGTACTTC.

V and J are TRBV2 and TRBJ1-5, with D uncertain. CDR3 size: 14 residues. CDR1 is SNHLY and CDR2 is FYNNEI in the germline V gene. Trimming left V 4 bases short and J 6 bases short, with 13 bases between. CDR3 sequence reads: CASSGTGGTQPQHF. The CDR3 coding sequence is TGTGCCAGCAGTGGGACCGGAGGTACTCAGCCCCAGCATTTT.

This clone was seen a few times. V and J are TRBV18 and TRBJ2-5; D is unresolved. Germline CDR1 is KGHSH and CDR2 is LQKENI. Trimming shortened V by 2 bases and J by 9 bases, and 13 bases separated the two germline ends. The CDR3 loop spans 13 amino acids. The CDR3 DNA follows: TGTGCCAGCTCACCATCCCCAAATGAGGCCCAGTACTTC. It specifies CASSPSPNEAQYF.

The chain combines TRBV5-1 with TRBJ2-7, with a possible D match to TRBD1 (6 bases). Per the germline V gene, CDR1 is SGHRS and CDR2 is YFSETQ. The CDR3 has 16 amino acids. Trimming removed 1 base from V and 1 base from J, with 15 bases in between. The CDR3 region has the DNA TGCGCCAGCAGCTTGAGGGCCGGGACAAGGTCCTACGAGCAGTACTTC. Protein: CASSLRAGTRSYEQYF.

The V gene is TRBV10-3, the J gene TRBJ2-1; TRBD2 matches at 10 bases. The ends lost 4 bases at V and 11 bases at J; junction bases unmatched: 8. The CDR3 runs 14 residues. The germline V gene has CDR1 ENHRY and CDR2 SYGVKD. CDR3 residues: CAISGESSGGKQFF. Written as DNA, the CDR3 is TGTGCCATCAGTGGGGAGTCTAGCGGGGGAAAGCAGTTCTTC.

The chain is built from TRBV7-8 and TRBJ2-1; 7 bases fit TRBD2. The CDR3 consists of 15 residues. Germline assignment: CDR1 SGHVS and CDR2 FQNEAQ. V trimming: 5 bases; J trimming: 5 bases; junction bases outside the gene matches: 9. CDR3 sequence: CASSQVVAGNNEQFF. The CDR3 region has the DNA TGTGCCAGCAGCCAGGTGGTAGCGGGTAACAATGAGCAGTTCTTC.

This chain uses TRBV19 with TRBJ1-5; 9 positions agree with TRBD1. V lost 5 bases and J lost 2; bases outside the gene matches: 7. This CDR3 is 16 amino acids long. Germline lookup yields CDR1 LNHDA and CDR2 SQIVND (reference sequence). The CDR3 sequence is CASSSTRTGGNQPQHF. In DNA, the CDR3 is TGTGCCAGTAGTTCAACCCGGACAGGGGGCAATCAGCCCCAGCATTTT.

V gene TRBV7-2 combines with J gene TRBJ2-1; weak D call: TRBD2 (6 bases). The CDR3 runs 13 residues. Per the germline V gene, CDR1 is SGHTA and CDR2 is FQGNSA. Trimming pared 5 bases from V and 15 bases from J, leaving 20 bases between. This CDR3 is CASSIDSGRSPFF. The DNA for the CDR3 is TGTGCCAGCAGCATCGATAGCGGTCGCTCCCCGTTCTTC.

With regard to this clone: Germline and junction disagree at one end, which may indicate a read error. This chain uses TRBV5-6 with TRBJ1-1; D possibly corresponds to TRBD1 (5 bases). The CDR3 covers 11 residues. Germline CDR1 SGHDT, CDR2 YYEEEE. The chain's CDR3 is CASSYLGDFHF. The DNA for the CDR3 is TGTGCCAGCAGTTACTTAGGGGACTTCCACTTT.

The gene calls are TRBV3-1 (or the pseudogene TRBV3-2) and TRBJ2-7; D possibly corresponds to TRBD1 (5 bases). Germline V gene lookup returns CDR1 LGHDT and CDR2 YNNKEL (reference sequence). Trimming took off 4 bases at V and 2 bases at J, with 12 bases between the two ends. The CDR3 spans 14 residues. CDR3 bases: TGTGCCAGCAGCCTGGGGCCAGGAGCCTACGAGCAGTACTTC. Protein sequence: CASSLGPGAYEQYF.

The V and J genes are TRBV6-2 or TRBV6-3 and TRBJ2-2; D unresolved. This CDR3 is built from 16 residues. V lost 6 bases and J 4 bases, leaving 18 bases between the germline ends. CDR1 and CDR2 (germline): MNHEY, SVGEGT. The CDR3 DNA reads as TGTGCCAGCAGCAACCCGGCTAGTTCGGTCACCGGGGAGCTGTTTTTT. Amino acids: CASSNPASSVTGELFF.

This rearrangement joins TRBV6-5 to TRBJ2-1; D possibly corresponds to TRBD2 (6 bases). V lost 6 bases and J 2 bases, leaving 14 bases between the germline ends. Germline loops: CDR1 MNHEY, CDR2 SVGAGI. The CDR3 totals 15 residues. The chain's CDR3 is CASSTGLSAYNEQFF. The CDR3 nucleotides read TGTGCCAGCAGCACCGGACTAAGCGCCTACAATGAGCAGTTCTTC.

This clone turned up a few times. Other DNA sequences in this specimen translate into the identical CDR3. V gene TRBV27 combines with J gene TRBJ1-2, with D unclear. Germline V gene lookup returns CDR1 MNHEY and CDR2 SMNVEV (reference sequence). This CDR3 is built from 11 residues. V lost 4 bases, J lost 4 bases, and 4 bases lay in between. The CDR3 DNA is TGTGCCAGCAGTTCGGGCTATGGCTACACCTTC. It translates to CASSSGYGYTF.

This clone was seen a single time. V and J are TRBV18 and TRBJ1-1, with TRBD1 matching over 7 bases. Per germline, CDR1 KGHSH and CDR2 LQKENI. V was pared by 1 base and J by 1 base, with 12 bases of the junction left unmatched. The CDR3 covers 18 residues. CDR3 sequence: CASSPQQSGGSKNTEAFF. The CDR3 DNA reads as TGTGCCAGCTCACCACAGCAATCAGGGGGAAGCAAGAACACTGAAGCTTTCTTT.

This chain connects TRBV27 to TRBJ1-1; 7 positions match TRBD1. The J segment lost 4 bases and the V segment lost 2 bases, leaving 4 bases of the junction unmatched. Germline V gives CDR1 MNHEY, CDR2 SMNVEV (reference sequence). This CDR3 comprises 14 residues. The DNA of the CDR3 is TGTGCCAGCAGTTTACTCCCAGGGGGCACTGAAGCTTTCTTT. Its translation: CASSLLPGGTEAFF.

Only one count was recorded for this clone. V is TRBV19 and J is TRBJ2-4; D unresolved. Trimming stripped 6 bases from V and 0 bases from J, with 6 bases between. This CDR3 spans 13 amino acids. Germline-derived CDR1 and CDR2 are LNHDA and SQIVND (reference sequence). In nucleotides, the CDR3 is TGTGCCAGTAGCCTAGAAGCCAAAAACATTCAGTACTTC. It yields the protein CASSLEAKNIQYF.